Listed here are 5 T cell receptor beta chains from one sample, sequenced in a study of blood T cells in healthy people across ages. Combining a sample-barcoded 5' primer with a J-beta primer mix, a second PCR ran for roughly 7 to 12 cycles. TCRdb ran MiXCR on the 5' RACE reads and lists one entry per CDR3 protein. Of over 1,200,000 distinct CDR3 sequences in the sample, 59% were seen once. Sequencing used blood. The receptor set was obtained from a man aged 18 to 35 in good health.

This rearrangement joins TRBV20-1 to TRBJ1-1, with TRBD1 matching 7 bases. Germline V lookup: CDR1 DFQATT, CDR2 SNEGSKA (reference sequence). The CDR3 has 17 residues. CDR3 sequence reads: CSPPPRDSQAVNTEAFF. The DNA of the CDR3 is TGCAGCCCTCCACCCCGGGACAGCCAGGCGGTTAACACTGAAGCTTTCTTT.

The rearrangement links TRBV29-1 to TRBJ1-1; D not resolved. The CDR3 runs 11 residues. Trimming removed 7 bases at V and 7 bases at J, with 13 bases between. Germline V CDR1 and CDR2: SQVTM, ANQGSEA. The CDR3, as DNA: TGCAGCGGACATGTGCAGGATGAAGCTTTCTTT. Translation gives CSGHVQDEAFF. Combining the CDR3 with reference TRBV29-1 and TRBJ1-1 gives the whole variable domain SAVISQKPSRDICQRGTSLTIQCQVDSQVTMMFWYRQQPGQSLTLIATANQGSEATYESGFVIDKFPISRPNLTFSTLTVSNMSPEDSSIYLCSGHVQDEAFFGQGTRLTVV.

J is TRBJ2-7 and V is TRBV20-1, with 14 bases lining up with TRBD2. V was pared by 5 bases and J by 5 bases, with 8 bases of the junction left unmatched. The CDR3 is 15 amino acids. Germline CDR1 and CDR2: DFQATT and SNEGSKA (reference sequence). The CDR3 DNA is TGCAGTGCTCGACTAGCGGGAGGGCCGGGGCACGAGCAGTACTTC. It yields the protein CSARLAGGPGHEQYF.

This sequence joins TRBV12-3 or TRBV12-4 and TRBJ1-2; 7 bases are a match to TRBD1. The CDR3 contains 15 residues. Germline trimming cut 4 bases from V and 5 bases from J; bases unmatched to any gene: 10. In DNA form, the CDR3 reads TGTGCCAGCAGTTCCCCAGGGGGGGGGAGGTATGGCTACACCTTC. The encoded protein is CASSSPGGGRYGYTF.

CDR3 region: CASRRGGLNEQFF. CDR3 DNA: TGTGCCAGCAGGCGCGGGGGGTTAAATGAGCAGTTCTTC. This chain joins TRBV2 and TRBJ2-1; TRBD2 matches 8 bases. V shed 6 bases, J shed 7 bases, and the junction held 5 bases outside the gene matches. The CDR3 has 13 residues. Germline assignment: CDR1 SNHLY and CDR2 FYNNEI.